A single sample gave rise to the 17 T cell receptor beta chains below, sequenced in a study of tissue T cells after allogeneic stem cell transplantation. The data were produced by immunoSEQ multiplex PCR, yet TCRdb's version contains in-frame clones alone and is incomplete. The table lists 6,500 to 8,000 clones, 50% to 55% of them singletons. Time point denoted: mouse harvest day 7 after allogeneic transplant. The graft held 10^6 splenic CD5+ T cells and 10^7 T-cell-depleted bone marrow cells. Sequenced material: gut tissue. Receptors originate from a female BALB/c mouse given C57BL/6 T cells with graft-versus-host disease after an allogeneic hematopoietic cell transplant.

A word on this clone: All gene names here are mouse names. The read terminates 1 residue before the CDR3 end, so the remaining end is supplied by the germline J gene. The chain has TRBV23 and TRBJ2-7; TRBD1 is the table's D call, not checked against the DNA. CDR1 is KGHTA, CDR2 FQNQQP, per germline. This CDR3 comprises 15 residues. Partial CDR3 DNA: TGCTCCAGCAGTCAATCAGCAGGAAGCTCCTATGAACAGTAC. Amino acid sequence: CSSSQSAGSSYEQY. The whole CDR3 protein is CSSSQSAGSSYEQYF.

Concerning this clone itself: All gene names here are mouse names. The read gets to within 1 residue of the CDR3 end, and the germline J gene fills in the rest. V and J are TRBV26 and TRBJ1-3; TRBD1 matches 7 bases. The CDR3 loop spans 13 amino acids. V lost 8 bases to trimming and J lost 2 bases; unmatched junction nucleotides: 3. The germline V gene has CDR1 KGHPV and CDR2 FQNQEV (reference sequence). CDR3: CASCQGAGNTLYF. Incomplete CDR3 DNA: TGTGCCAGCTGTCAGGGGGCTGGAAATACGCTCTAT.

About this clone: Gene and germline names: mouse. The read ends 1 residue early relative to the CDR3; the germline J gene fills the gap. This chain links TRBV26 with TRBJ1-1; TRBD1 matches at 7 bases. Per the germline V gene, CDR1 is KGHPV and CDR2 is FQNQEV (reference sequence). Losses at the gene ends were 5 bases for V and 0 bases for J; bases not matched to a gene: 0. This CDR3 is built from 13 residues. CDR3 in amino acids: CASSTGANTEVFF. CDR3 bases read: TGTGCCAGCAGTACAGGGGCAAACACAGAAGTCTTC.

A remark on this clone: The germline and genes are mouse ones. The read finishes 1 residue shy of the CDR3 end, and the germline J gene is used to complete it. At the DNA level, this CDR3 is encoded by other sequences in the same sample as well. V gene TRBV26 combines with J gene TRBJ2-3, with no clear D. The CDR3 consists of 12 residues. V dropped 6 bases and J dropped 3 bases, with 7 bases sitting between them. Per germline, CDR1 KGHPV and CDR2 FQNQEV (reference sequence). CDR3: CASSPGAETLYF. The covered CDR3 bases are TGTGCCAGCAGCCCAGGAGCAGAAACGCTGTAT.

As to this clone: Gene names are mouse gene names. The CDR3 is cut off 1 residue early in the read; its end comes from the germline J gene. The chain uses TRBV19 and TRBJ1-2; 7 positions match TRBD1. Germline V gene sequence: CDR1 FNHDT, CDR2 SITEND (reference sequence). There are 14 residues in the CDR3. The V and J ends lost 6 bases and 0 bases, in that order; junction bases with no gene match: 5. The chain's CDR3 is CASTLGTANSDYTF. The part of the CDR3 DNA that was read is TGTGCCAGCACCCTCGGGACAGCAAACTCCGACTACACC.

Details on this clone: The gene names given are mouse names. This CDR3 is CASRRTGDSSYEQYF. The part of the CDR3 DNA that was read is TGTGCCAGCAGACGGACTGGGGATAGCTCCTATGAACAGTAC. This sequence joins TRBV22 and TRBJ2-7; the table calls TRBD2, which could not be checked here. The read terminates 1 residue ahead of where the CDR3 ends, so the germline J gene completes it. TRBV22 is assigned pseudogene status. The CDR3 consists of 15 residues.

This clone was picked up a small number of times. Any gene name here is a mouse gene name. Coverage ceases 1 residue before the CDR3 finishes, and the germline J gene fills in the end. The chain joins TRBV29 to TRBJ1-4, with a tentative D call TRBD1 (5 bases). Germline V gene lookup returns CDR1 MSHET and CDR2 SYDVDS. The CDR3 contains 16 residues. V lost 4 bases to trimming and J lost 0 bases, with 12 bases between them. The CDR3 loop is CASSSPLTVSNERLFF. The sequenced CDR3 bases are TGTGCTAGCAGTTCCCCCCTGACAGTTTCCAACGAAAGATTATTT.

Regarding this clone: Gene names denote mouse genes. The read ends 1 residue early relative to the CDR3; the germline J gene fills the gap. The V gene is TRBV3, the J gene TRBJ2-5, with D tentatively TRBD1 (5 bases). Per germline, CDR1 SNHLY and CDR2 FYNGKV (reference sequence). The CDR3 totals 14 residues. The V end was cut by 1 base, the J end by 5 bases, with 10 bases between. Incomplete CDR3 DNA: TGTGCCAGCAGCTTAGGGCAGGGCGGAGACACCCAGTAC. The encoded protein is CASSLGQGGDTQY. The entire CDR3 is CASSLGQGGDTQYF.

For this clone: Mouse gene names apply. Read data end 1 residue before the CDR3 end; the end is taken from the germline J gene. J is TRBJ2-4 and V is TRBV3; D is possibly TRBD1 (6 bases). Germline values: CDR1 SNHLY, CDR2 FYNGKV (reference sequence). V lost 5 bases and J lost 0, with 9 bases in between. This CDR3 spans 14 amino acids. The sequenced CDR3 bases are TGTGCCAGCAGCCCGGGACAAAGTCAAAACACCTTGTAC. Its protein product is CASSPGQSQNTLY. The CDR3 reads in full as CASSPGQSQNTLYF.

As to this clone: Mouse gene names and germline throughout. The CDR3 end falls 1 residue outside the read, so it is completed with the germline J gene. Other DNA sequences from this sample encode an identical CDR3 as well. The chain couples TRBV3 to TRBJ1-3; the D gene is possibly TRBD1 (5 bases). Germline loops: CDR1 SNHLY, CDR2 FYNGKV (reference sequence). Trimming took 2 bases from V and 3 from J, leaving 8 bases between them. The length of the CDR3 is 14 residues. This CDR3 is CASSLQGGGNTLYF. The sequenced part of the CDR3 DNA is TGTGCCAGCAGCTTACAGGGAGGTGGAAATACGCTCTAT.

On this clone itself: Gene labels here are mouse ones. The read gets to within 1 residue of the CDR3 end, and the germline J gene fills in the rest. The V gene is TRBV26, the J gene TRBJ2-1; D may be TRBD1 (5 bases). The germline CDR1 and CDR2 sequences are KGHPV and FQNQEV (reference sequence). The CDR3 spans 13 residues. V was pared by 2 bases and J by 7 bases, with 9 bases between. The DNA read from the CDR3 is TGTGCCAGCAGTCTGAAGGGGAGGGCTGAGCAGTTC. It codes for CASSLKGRAEQF. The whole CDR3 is CASSLKGRAEQFF.

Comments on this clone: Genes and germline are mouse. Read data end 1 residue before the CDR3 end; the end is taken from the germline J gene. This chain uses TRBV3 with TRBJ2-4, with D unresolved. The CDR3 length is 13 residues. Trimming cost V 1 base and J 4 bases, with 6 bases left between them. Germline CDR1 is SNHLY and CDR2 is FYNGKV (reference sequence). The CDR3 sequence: CASSLGAENTLYF. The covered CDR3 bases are TGTGCCAGCAGCTTAGGGGCAGAAAACACCTTGTAC.

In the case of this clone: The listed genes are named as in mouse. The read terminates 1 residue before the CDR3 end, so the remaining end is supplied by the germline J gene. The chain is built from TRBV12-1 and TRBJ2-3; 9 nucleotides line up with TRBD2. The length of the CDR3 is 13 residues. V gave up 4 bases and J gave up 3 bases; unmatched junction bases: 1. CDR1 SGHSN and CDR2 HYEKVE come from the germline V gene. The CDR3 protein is CASSLGGAETLYF. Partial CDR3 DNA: TGTGCCAGCTCACTGGGGGGCGCAGAAACGCTGTAT.

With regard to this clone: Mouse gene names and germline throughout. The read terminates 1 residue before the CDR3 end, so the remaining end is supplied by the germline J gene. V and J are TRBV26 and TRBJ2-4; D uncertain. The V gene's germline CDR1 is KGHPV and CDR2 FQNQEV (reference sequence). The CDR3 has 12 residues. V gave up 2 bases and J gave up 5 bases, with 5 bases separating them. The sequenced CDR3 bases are TGTGCCAGCAGTCTGAACAGAAACACCTTGTAC. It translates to CASSLNRNTLY. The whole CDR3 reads CASSLNRNTLYF.

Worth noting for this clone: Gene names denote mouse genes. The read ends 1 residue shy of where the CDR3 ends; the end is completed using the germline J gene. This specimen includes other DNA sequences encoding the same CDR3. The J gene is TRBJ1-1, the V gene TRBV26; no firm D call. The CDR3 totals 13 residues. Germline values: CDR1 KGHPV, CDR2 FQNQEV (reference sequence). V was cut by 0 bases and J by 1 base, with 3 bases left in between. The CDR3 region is CASSLSGNTEVFF. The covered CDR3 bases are TGTGCCAGCAGTCTGTCGGGAAACACAGAAGTCTTC.

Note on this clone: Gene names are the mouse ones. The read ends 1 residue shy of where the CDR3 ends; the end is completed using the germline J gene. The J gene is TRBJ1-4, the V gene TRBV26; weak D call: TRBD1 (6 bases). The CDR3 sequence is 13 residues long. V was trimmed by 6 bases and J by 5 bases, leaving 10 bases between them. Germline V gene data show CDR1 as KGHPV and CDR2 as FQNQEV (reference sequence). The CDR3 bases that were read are TGTGCCAGCAGGCGACAGGCGAACGAAAGATTATTT. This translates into CASRRQANERLF. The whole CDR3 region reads CASRRQANERLFF.

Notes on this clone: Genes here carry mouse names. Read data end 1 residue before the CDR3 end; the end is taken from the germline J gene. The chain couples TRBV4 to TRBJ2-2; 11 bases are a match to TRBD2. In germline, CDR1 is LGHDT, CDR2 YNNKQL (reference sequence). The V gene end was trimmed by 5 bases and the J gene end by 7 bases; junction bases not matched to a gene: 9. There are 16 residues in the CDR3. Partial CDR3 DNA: TGTGCCAGCAGCGTCCGGGACTGGGGGAACGGCGGGCAGCTCTAC. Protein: CASSVRDWGNGGQLY. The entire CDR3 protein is CASSVRDWGNGGQLYF.